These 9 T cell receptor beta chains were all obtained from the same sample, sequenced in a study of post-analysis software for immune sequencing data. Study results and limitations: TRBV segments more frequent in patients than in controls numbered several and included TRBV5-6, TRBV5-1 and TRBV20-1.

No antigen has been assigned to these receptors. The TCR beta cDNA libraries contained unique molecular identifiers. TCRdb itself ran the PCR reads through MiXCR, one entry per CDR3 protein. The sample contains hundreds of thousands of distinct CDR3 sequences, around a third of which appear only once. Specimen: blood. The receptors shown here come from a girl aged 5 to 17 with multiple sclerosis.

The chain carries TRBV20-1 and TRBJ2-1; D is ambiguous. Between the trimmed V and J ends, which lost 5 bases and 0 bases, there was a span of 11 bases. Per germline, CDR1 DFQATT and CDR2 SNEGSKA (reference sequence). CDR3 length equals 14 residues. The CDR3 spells CSAYDASSYNEQFF. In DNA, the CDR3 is TGCAGTGCTTACGACGCGAGCTCCTACAATGAGCAGTTCTTC.

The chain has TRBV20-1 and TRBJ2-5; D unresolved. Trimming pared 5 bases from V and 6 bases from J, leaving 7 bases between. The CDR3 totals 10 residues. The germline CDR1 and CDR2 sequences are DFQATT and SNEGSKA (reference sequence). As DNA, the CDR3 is TGCAGTGCTTTACAAAAGACCCAGTACTTC. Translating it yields CSALQKTQYF.

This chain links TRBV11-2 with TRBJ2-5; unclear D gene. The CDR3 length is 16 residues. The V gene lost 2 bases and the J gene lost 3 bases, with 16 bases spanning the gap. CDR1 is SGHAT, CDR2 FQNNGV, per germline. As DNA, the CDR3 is TGTGCCAGCAGCTTACACCCGGCACTAACTAAAGAGACCCAGTACTTC. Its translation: CASSLHPALTKETQYF. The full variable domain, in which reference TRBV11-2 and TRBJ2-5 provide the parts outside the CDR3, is EAGVAQSPRYKIIEKRQSVAFWCNPISGHATLYWYQQILGQGPKLLIQFQNNGVVDDSQLPKDRFSAERLKGVDSTLKIQPAKLEDSAVYLCASSLHPALTKETQYFGPGTRLLVL.

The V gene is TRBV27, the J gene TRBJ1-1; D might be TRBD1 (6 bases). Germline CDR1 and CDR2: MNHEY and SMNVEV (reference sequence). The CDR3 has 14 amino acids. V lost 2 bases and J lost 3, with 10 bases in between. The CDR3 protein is CASSLQGWDTEAFF. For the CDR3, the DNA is TGTGCCAGCAGTTTACAGGGGTGGGACACTGAAGCTTTCTTT.

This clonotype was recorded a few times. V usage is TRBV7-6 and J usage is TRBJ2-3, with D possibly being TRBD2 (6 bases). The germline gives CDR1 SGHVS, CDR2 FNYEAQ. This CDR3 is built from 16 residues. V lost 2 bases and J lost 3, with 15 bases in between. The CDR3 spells CASSLLASEVTDTQYF. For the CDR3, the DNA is TGTGCCAGCAGCTTACTCGCTAGCGAAGTTACAGATACGCAGTATTTT.

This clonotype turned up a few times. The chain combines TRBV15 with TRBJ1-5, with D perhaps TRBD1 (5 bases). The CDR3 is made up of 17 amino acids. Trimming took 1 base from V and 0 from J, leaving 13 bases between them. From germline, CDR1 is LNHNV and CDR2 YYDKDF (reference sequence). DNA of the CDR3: TGTGCCACCAGCAGAGCCAGGACACCTAATAGCAATCAGCCCCAGCATTTT. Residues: CATSRARTPNSNQPQHF.

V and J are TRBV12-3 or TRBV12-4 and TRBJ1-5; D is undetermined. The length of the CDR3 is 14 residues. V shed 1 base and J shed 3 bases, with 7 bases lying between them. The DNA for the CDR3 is TGTGCCAGCAGTTTAGTGGATTACAATCAGCCCCAGCATTTT. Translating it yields CASSLVDYNQPQHF.

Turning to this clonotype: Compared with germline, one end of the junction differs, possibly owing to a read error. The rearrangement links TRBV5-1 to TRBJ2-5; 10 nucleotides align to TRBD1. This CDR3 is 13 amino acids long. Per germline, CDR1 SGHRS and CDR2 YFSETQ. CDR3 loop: CARRQGALETQYF. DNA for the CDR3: TGCGCCCGCAGACAGGGGGCATTGGAGACCCAGTACTTC.

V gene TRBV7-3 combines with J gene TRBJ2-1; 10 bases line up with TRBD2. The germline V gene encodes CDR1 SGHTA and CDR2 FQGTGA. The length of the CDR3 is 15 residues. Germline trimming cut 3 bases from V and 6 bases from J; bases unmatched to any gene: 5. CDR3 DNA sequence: TGTGCCAGCAGCTTCGCTAGCGGGGGCTGCAATGAGCAGTTCTTC. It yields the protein CASSFASGGCNEQFF. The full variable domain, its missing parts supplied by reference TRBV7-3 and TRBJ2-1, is GAGVSQTPSNKVTEKGKYVELRCDPISGHTALYWYRQSLGQGPEFLIYFQGTGAADDSGLPNDRFFAVRPEGSVSTLKIQRTERGDSAVYLCASSFASGGCNEQFFGPGTRLTVL.